One sample yielded the 22 T cell receptor beta chains listed below, sequenced in a study of shared clonotypes between healthy human individuals. Profiling relied on immunoSEQ multiplex PCR, and the TCRdb table lists in-frame clones only, not all of them. The sample gives about 1.5 million clones, around 98% of which show up once; 0.4% to 0.55% is in the top ten. The sample consisted of naive CD4+ T cells sorted from blood. The sample's subset: CD45RA+ positively selected. The origin of the receptors is a man aged 25 to 40 in good health.

The V call is TRBV11-2, the J call TRBJ2-7, with TRBD2 matching 11 bases. The junction had 1 base not matched to a gene; V was cut back by 1 base and J by 5 bases. This CDR3 has 14 amino acids. Per the germline V gene, CDR1 is SGHAT and CDR2 is FQNNGV. This CDR3 reads CASSLATSGNEQYF. CDR3 bases: TGTGCCAGCAGCTTAGCGACTAGCGGGAACGAGCAGTACTTC.

This clone was seen just once. The chain recombines TRBV27 with TRBJ2-3; D gene ambiguous. The CDR3 loop spans 15 amino acids. Germline V lookup: CDR1 MNHEY, CDR2 SMNVEV (reference sequence). V shed 5 bases and J shed 8 bases, with 20 bases lying between them. The CDR3 spells CASSPNRSGRATQYF. CDR3 nucleotide sequence: TGTGCCAGCAGTCCCAATCGTTCAGGTCGGGCTACGCAGTATTTT.

The chain has TRBV19 and TRBJ2-1; 10 positions agree with TRBD2. J was trimmed by 0 bases and V by 7 bases; bases with no gene match: 3. This CDR3 has 15 amino acids. Germline loops: CDR1 LNHDA, CDR2 SQIVND (reference sequence). CDR3 in amino acids: CASKLAGSSYNEQFF. As DNA, the CDR3 is TGTGCCAGTAAACTAGCGGGAAGCTCCTACAATGAGCAGTTCTTC.

The CDR3 region has the DNA TGTGCCAGCAGACACCGACAGCCCTTCTCCTACGAGCAGTACTTC. It yields the protein CASRHRQPFSYEQYF. The rearrangement joins TRBV5-6 to TRBJ2-7, with D possibly matching TRBD1 (5 bases). Germline loops: CDR1 SGHDT, CDR2 YYEEEE. Trimming took 5 bases from V and 0 from J, leaving 15 bases between them. The CDR3 loop spans 15 amino acids.

This sequence joins TRBV2 and TRBJ1-2; D call uncertain. The germline CDR1 and CDR2 sequences are SNHLY and FYNNEI. CDR3 length: 15 amino acids. V lost 2 bases to trimming and J lost 0 bases, with 10 bases between them. For the CDR3, the DNA is TGTGCCAGCAGTGAATTACTTACCCCTAACTATGGCTACACCTTC. It encodes CASSELLTPNYGYTF.

Only a few counts were recorded for this clone. The chain is built from TRBV10-1 and TRBJ1-5; D uncertain. V was trimmed by 6 bases and J by 1 base, leaving 13 bases between them. The germline V gene has CDR1 WNHNN and CDR2 SYGVQD (reference sequence). This CDR3 has 15 amino acids. CDR3 in DNA: TGCGCCAGCAGCCCAAAGATCCACAGCAATCAGCCCCAGCATTTT. Its protein is CASSPKIHSNQPQHF.

The table lists this clone with a count of one. The chain carries TRBV7-9 and TRBJ2-7; D is ambiguous. This CDR3 contains 14 residues. The V and J ends lost 3 bases and 5 bases respectively, with 14 bases between them. Per the germline V gene, CDR1 is SEHNR and CDR2 is FQNEAQ (reference sequence). The CDR3 loop is CASSFGTSPHEQYF. The CDR3 bases are TGTGCCAGCAGCTTTGGTACGAGTCCCCACGAGCAGTACTTC.

The CDR3, as DNA: TGTGCCAGCAGTCGACAGGGAATCTCCTACGAGCAGTACTTC. It yields the protein CASSRQGISYEQYF. This chain links TRBV5-4 with TRBJ2-7; 7 bases fit TRBD1. CDR1 SGHNT and CDR2 YYREEE come from the germline V gene (reference sequence). The junction had 5 bases not matched to a gene; V was cut back by 5 bases and J by 0 bases. The CDR3 runs 14 residues.

This clone was counted a single time. The rearrangement joins TRBV19 to TRBJ2-7; TRBD1 agrees at 9 bases. This CDR3 comprises 15 residues. Trimming cost V 6 bases and J 2 bases; bases outside gene matches: 8. CDR1 and CDR2 from the germline V gene are LNHDA and SQIVND (reference sequence). CDR3 region: CASSLGDRETYEQYF. The CDR3 bases are TGTGCCAGTAGCCTGGGGGACAGGGAGACCTACGAGCAGTACTTC.

This chain uses TRBV5-4 with TRBJ2-7; D gene unclear. Per the germline V gene, CDR1 is SGHNT and CDR2 is YYREEE (reference sequence). CDR3 length: 12 residues. The germline V and J ends were trimmed by 0 bases and 4 bases, with 5 bases remaining between them. The CDR3: CASSLEDYEQYF. The DNA for the CDR3 is TGTGCCAGCAGCTTGGAAGATTACGAGCAGTACTTC.

V is TRBV29-1 and J is TRBJ2-5; the D is unclear. The CDR3 has 12 residues. Germline V gene sequence: CDR1 SQVTM, CDR2 ANQGSEA. V shed 5 bases and J shed 7 bases, with 14 bases lying between them. CDR3 DNA: TGCAGCGTTAAGAAGACCCTTTGGACCCAGTACTTC. Translating gives CSVKKTLWTQYF.

The chain recombines TRBV7-6 with TRBJ2-1; 14 nucleotides line up with TRBD2. The V gene end was trimmed by 1 base and the J gene end by 2 bases; junction bases not matched to a gene: 4. Germline V CDR1 and CDR2: SGHVS, FNYEAQ. The CDR3 sequence is 18 residues long. CDR3 region: CASSLVGLAGAPYNEQFF. In DNA form, the CDR3 reads TGTGCCAGCAGCTTAGTGGGACTAGCGGGAGCCCCCTACAATGAGCAGTTCTTC.

The chain joins TRBV10-2 to TRBJ2-5, with D hard to call. The DNA matches TRBJ2-7 better at its end, which makes the J call doubtful. CDR1 and CDR2 from the germline V gene are WSHSY and SAAADI. The CDR3 covers 13 residues. CDR3 protein: CASSPTRSYEQYF. Here the CDR3 DNA reads TGCGCCAGCAGCCCGACGCGTAGCTACGAGCAGTACTTC.

This chain links TRBV18 with TRBJ1-4; D is perhaps TRBD1 (5 bases). The CDR3 runs 13 residues. CDR1 and CDR2 (germline): KGHSH, LQKENI. V gave up 0 bases and J gave up 10 bases, with 9 bases separating them. DNA for the CDR3: TGTGCCAGCTCACCACCCCGTACAGGAAAACTGTTTTTT. It is translated as CASSPPRTGKLFF.

This sequence joins TRBV11-2 and TRBJ2-1, with TRBD2 identical over 9 bases. The CDR3 spans 15 residues. V lost 5 bases and J lost 4; bases outside the gene matches: 6. Per the germline V gene, CDR1 is SGHAT and CDR2 is FQNNGV. The CDR3 DNA follows: TGTGCCAGCAGCGGGGGACTAGCCGTTTACAATGAGCAGTTCTTC. Its protein product is CASSGGLAVYNEQFF.

The chain recombines TRBV4-2 with TRBJ2-7; 8 bases map to TRBD2. The CDR3 has 15 amino acids. Trimming at V came to 4 bases and at J to 2 bases, leaving 7 bases not matched to a gene. CDR1 is LGHNA and CDR2 is YNFKEQ in the germline V gene. DNA of the CDR3: TGTGCCAGCAGCCGCGGTAGCGGGGCCCCCTACGAGCAGTACTTC. Its translation is CASSRGSGAPYEQYF.

V gene TRBV6-5 combines with J gene TRBJ2-7; D unclear. Trimming removed 2 bases at V and 2 bases at J, with 7 bases between. Germline values: CDR1 MNHEY, CDR2 SVGAGI. There are 13 residues in the CDR3. The CDR3 region has the DNA TGTGCCAGCAGTTACCCAGGTGCCTACGAGCAGTACTTC. Its translation is CASSYPGAYEQYF.

The chain uses TRBV5-1 and TRBJ2-1; 11 bases are shared with TRBD2. Unmatched junction bases numbered 8, after V lost 2 bases and J lost 7 bases. Germline V gene sequence: CDR1 SGHRS, CDR2 YFSETQ. The CDR3 sequence is 16 residues long. The DNA for the CDR3 is TGCGCCAGCAGCTTTGTATTAGCGGGAGGGATGAATGAGCAGTTCTTC. Translation: CASSFVLAGGMNEQFF. The variable domain in full, with the rest retrieved from reference TRBV5-1 and TRBJ2-1, is KAGVTQTPRYLIKTRGQQVTLSCSPISGHRSVSWYQQTPGQGLQFLFEYFSETQRNKGNFPGRFSGRQFSNSRSEMNVSTLELGDSALYLCASSFVLAGGMNEQFFGPGTRLTVL.

The J gene is TRBJ1-5, the V gene TRBV28; 7 bases align to TRBD1. Germline-derived CDR1 and CDR2 are MDHEN and SYDVKM. This CDR3 region has 19 residues. Unmatched junction bases numbered 17, after V lost 6 bases and J lost 0 bases. CDR3 nucleotide sequence: TGTGCCAGCAGCTTCAGGAAGGGACAGCCTTTTCTTAGCAATCAGCCCCAGCATTTT. Translated, it gives CASSFRKGQPFLSNQPQHF.

The V call is TRBV30, the J call TRBJ2-3; D perhaps matches TRBD1 (6 bases). The CDR3 consists of 15 residues. Germline V gene data show CDR1 as GTSNPN and CDR2 as SVGIG (reference sequence). V was clipped by 1 base and J by 4 bases, with 15 bases between them. CDR3 region: CAWSAGELAPDTQYF. CDR3 in DNA: TGTGCCTGGAGTGCAGGGGAGTTGGCACCAGATACGCAGTATTTT.

The chain carries TRBV5-4 and TRBJ2-7; 7 bases are shared with TRBD1. CDR1 and CDR2 (germline): SGHNT, YYREEE (reference sequence). The CDR3 is made up of 15 amino acids. The J segment lost 5 bases and the V segment lost 9 bases, leaving 17 bases of the junction unmatched. The CDR3 loop reads CATRRATGDGNEQYF. The CDR3 DNA reads TGTGCCACGAGGCGGGCCACAGGGGACGGGAACGAGCAGTACTTC.

This chain joins TRBV4-2 and TRBJ1-4; 10 nucleotides align to TRBD1. The J segment lost 4 bases and the V segment lost 2 bases, leaving 10 bases of the junction unmatched. The CDR3 loop spans 18 amino acids. The V gene's germline CDR1 is LGHNA and CDR2 YNFKEQ. The DNA of the CDR3 is TGTGCCAGCAGCCAAAGGACCGGGACAGGGGCCGGTAATGAAAAACTGTTTTTT. It codes for CASSQRTGTGAGNEKLFF.